These 12 T cell receptor beta chains came from one sample sequenced in a study of metastatic and nonmetastatic thyroid tumors. Thyroid surgery took place with no prior treatment in any patient. With MiXCR, TCRdb reprocessed the PCR reads. The sample has approximately 16,000 clones; 20% to 30% are singletons. Input material: tumor tissue. Receptors originate from a male donor with papillary thyroid cancer or a benign thyroid nodule (not recorded which). Some clones in this sample may be carry-over from other donors' samples.

To note about this clone: A junction boundary mismatches the germline segment, possibly from a read error. This sample also contains other DNA sequences that code for the same CDR3. CDR3 coding DNA: TGTGCCAGCAGACGCGCTAGCGGTAGAGGCGATGAACAGTTCTTC. Translating it yields CASRRASGRGDEQFF. This chain joins TRBV6-1 and TRBJ2-1; TRBD2 aligns across 7 bases. Germline CDR1 MNHNS, CDR2 SASEGT. The CDR3 covers 15 residues.

This clone has just a few counts. The rearrangement links TRBV12-3 or TRBV12-4 to TRBJ1-2; perhaps TRBD1 as D (6 bases). The CDR3 has 15 residues. The V end was cut by 7 bases, the J end by 4 bases, with 19 bases between. In DNA, the CDR3 is TGTGCCAGCACCTCTTGGGTACAGGGCTTCTATGGCTACACCTTC. Translated, it gives CASTSWVQGFYGYTF.

A few counts support this clone. This sequence joins TRBV6-1 and TRBJ1-4, with no clear D. Germline V CDR1 and CDR2: MNHNS, SASEGT. Deletions cut 3 bases from V and 2 bases from J, with 7 bases between. The CDR3 is made up of 14 amino acids. In nucleotides, the CDR3 is TGTGCCAGCAGTGACGCAGTCACTAATGAAAAACTGTTTTTT. This sequence encodes CASSDAVTNEKLFF.

The chain combines TRBV6-1 with TRBJ1-1; D is unclear. The CDR3 length is 12 residues. Germline V gene data show CDR1 as MNHNS and CDR2 as SASEGT. Between the trimmed V and J ends, which lost 6 bases and 5 bases, there was a span of 10 bases. This chain's CDR3 is CASRITGTEAFF. The CDR3 DNA reads TGTGCCAGCAGGATTACGGGGACTGAAGCTTTCTTT.

Points on this clone: A read error may be the cause here, since a much bigger clone is one base away. The rearrangement joins TRBV29-1 to TRBJ2-5, with D unresolved. The CDR3 totals 12 residues. CDR1 is SQVTM, CDR2 ANQGSEA, per germline. Trimming pared 4 bases from V and 5 bases from J, leaving 11 bases between. The CDR3 protein is CSVAVCWETQYF. The DNA for the CDR3 is TGCAGCGTTGCTGTCTGTTGGGAGACCCAGTACTTC.

This clone occurred many times. The V and J genes are TRBV5-4 and TRBJ1-2; D remains ambiguous. This CDR3 contains 14 residues. V lost 4 bases and J lost 0, with 10 bases in between. Germline CDR1 SGHNT, CDR2 YYREEE (reference sequence). This CDR3 reads CASSTGSTNYGYTF. CDR3 DNA sequence: TGTGCCAGCAGCACGGGATCAACTAACTATGGCTACACCTTC.

This clone is classed as medium-sized (0.01 to 0.1%). The chain carries TRBV10-2 and TRBJ2-3, with 13 positions matching TRBD2. CDR1 and CDR2 (germline): WSHSY, SAAADI. This CDR3 comprises 14 residues. The ends lost 8 bases at V and 2 bases at J; junction bases unmatched: 1. CDR3 in DNA: TGCGCCAGCGGGACTAGCGGGATCACAGATACGCAGTATTTT. Translating gives CASGTSGITDTQYF.

By share, this clone ranks as medium-sized (0.01 to 0.1%). V usage is TRBV27 and J usage is TRBJ2-3; D is possibly TRBD2 (5 bases). Germline CDR1 reads MNHEY; CDR2 reads SMNVEV (reference sequence). The CDR3 consists of 16 residues. V lost 5 bases, J lost 5 bases, and 20 bases lay in between. The CDR3 is CASSGAGTSSVDTQYF. DNA for the CDR3: TGTGCCAGCAGTGGCGCGGGCACCTCATCCGTAGATACGCAGTATTTT.

This clone showed up many times. J is TRBJ2-3 and V is TRBV27; 7 nucleotides match TRBD2. Per the germline V gene, CDR1 is MNHEY and CDR2 is SMNVEV (reference sequence). This CDR3 region has 15 residues. Trimming cost V 5 bases and J 1 base; bases outside gene matches: 6. CDR3 in amino acids: CASSLATSGTDTQYF. For the CDR3, the DNA is TGTGCCAGCAGTCTAGCTACTAGCGGCACAGATACGCAGTATTTT.

Ten or more counts support this clone. The J gene is TRBJ1-2, the V gene TRBV3-1; the D is unclear. Germline V gene lookup returns CDR1 LGHDT and CDR2 YNNKEL (reference sequence). This CDR3 region has 11 residues. V was cut by 2 bases and J by 7 bases, with 5 bases left in between. The CDR3 region has the DNA TGTGCCAGCAGCCAAACGGGTGGCTACACCTTC. Translating gives CASSQTGGYTF.

The gene calls are TRBV5-4 and TRBJ2-7, with a possible D match to TRBD1 (6 bases). CDR1 is SGHNT, CDR2 YYREEE, per germline (reference sequence). V was pared by 7 bases and J by 1 base, with 18 bases between. The CDR3 runs to 15 residues. The CDR3 sequence is CASGQSDSRSYEQYF. In nucleotides, the CDR3 is TGTGCCAGCGGCCAATCGGACAGTCGATCCTACGAGCAGTACTTC.

On this clone itself: Other DNA variants within this sample encode the same CDR3. The V gene is TRBV20-1, the J gene TRBJ2-3; 7 nucleotides align to TRBD2. The CDR3 has 17 residues. Germline lookup yields CDR1 DFQATT and CDR2 SNEGSKA (reference sequence). V lost 7 bases to trimming and J lost 2 bases; unmatched junction nucleotides: 18. CDR3 amino acids: CSGGGSGGSSFTDTQYF. As DNA, the CDR3 is TGCAGTGGGGGGGGTAGCGGTGGGTCCTCCTTCACAGATACGCAGTATTTT.